A selection of T cell receptor beta chains follows, all from one sample in a study of cytomegalovirus exposure and HLA in healthy donors. The table came from immunoSEQ multiplex PCR; TCRdb's copy has only in-frame clones and leaves some out. Of 150,000 to 200,000 clones listed, roughly four fifths were seen once; the top ten hold just over 2%. The source material was PBMCs. The source is a woman aged 30 to 39 in good health and CMV-seropositive. Both conserved end residues are part of each CDR3. D genes are given only for firm matches. Where a row states a size, it is once, few, many or the class of an expanded clone; other rows omit it.

J gene | D gene | V gene | clone size | CDR3 DNA | CDR3 protein
TRBJ1-2 | NA | TRBV7-6 | NA | TGTGCCAGCAGCCCTACGGCACAGGCGGCTAACTATGGCTACACCTTC | CASSPTAQAANYGYTF
TRBJ2-3 | NA | TRBV10-2 | NA | TGCGCCAGCAGTGAGTTCACGTCAAGCAGGGATACGCAGTATTTT | CASSEFTSSRDTQYF
TRBJ2-1 | TRBD2 | TRBV9 | NA | TGTGCCAGCAGCGTAGGACTAGCGGGTTCGGGCTCCTACAATGAGCAGTTCTTC | CASSVGLAGSGSYNEQFF
TRBJ1-3 | TRBD1 | TRBV7-8 | many | TGTGCCAGCAGCCACAGGGGCTCTGGAAACACCATATATTTT | CASSHRGSGNTIYF
TRBJ1-6 | TRBD1 | TRBV25-1 | NA | TGTGCCAGCAGTGAATTCGGGACAGGGGGCTCACCCCTCCACTTT | CASSEFGTGGSPLHF
TRBJ2-2 | TRBD2 | TRBV28 | NA | TGTGCCAGCAGTTACGGGGGGGCGAACACCGGGGAGCTGTTTTTT | CASSYGGANTGELFF
TRBJ2-7 | NA | TRBV6-5 | once | TGTGCCAGCAGCGAGGGGGCGGGAGAGCAGTACTTC | CASSEGAGEQYF
TRBJ1-2 | NA | TRBV5-6 | NA | TGTGCCAGCAGTGGCGGGACGGTCATTTATGGCTACACCTTC | CASSGGTVIYGYTF
TRBJ1-1 | TRBD1 | TRBV14 | NA | TGTGCCAGCAGCCCGATATGGGACAGGGATAACACTGAAGCTTTCTTT | CASSPIWDRDNTEAFF
TRBJ2-1 | NA | TRBV12-5 | NA | TGTGCTAGTGGTTTGGTGACAGGATCTGGACACAATGAGCAGTTCTTC | CASGLVTGSGHNEQFF
TRBJ2-7 | TRBD1 | TRBV7-9 | NA | TGTTCCAGCAGCCCTTGGACAGGGGGAGTCAACGAGCAGTACTTC | CSSSPWTGGVNEQYF
TRBJ1-6 | TRBD1 | TRBV4-2 | few | TGTGCCAGCAGCCAAGTAGGGGGCGCGAATAATTCACCCCTCCACTTT | CASSQVGGANNSPLHF
TRBJ1-1 | NA | TRBV5-4 | NA | TGTGCCAGCAGCTTGCGGGGGACTGAAGCTTTCTTT | CASSLRGTEAFF
TRBJ1-5 | NA | TRBV19 | NA | TGTGCCAGTAGTATCGGTCTTCCGAATCAGCCCCAGCATTTT | CASSIGLPNQPQHF
TRBJ2-3 | TRBD2 | TRBV27 | NA | TGTGCCAGCAGCAAGTTTGGACTAGCGGGGAACACAGATACGCAGTATTTT | CASSKFGLAGNTDTQYF
TRBJ1-2 | NA | TRBV7-8 | NA | TGTGCCAGCAGCTTACTGGGAGTTAACTATGGCTACACCTTC | CASSLLGVNYGYTF
TRBJ2-7 | NA | TRBV2 | once | TGTGCCAGCAGTGAAGGCCTACGCTACGAGCAGTACTTC | CASSEGLRYEQYF
TRBJ1-4 | NA | TRBV21-1 | few | TGTGCCAGCAGCACCTGGACAGGGGGCCGGGGTAATGAAAAACTGTTTTTT | CASSTWTGGRGNEKLFF
TRBJ1-3 | TRBD1 | TRBV11-3 | few | TGTGCCAGCAGCCCGGGACAGGGGCCTGGAAACACCATATATTTT | CASSPGQGPGNTIYF
TRBJ1-4 | TRBD1 | TRBV7-2 | NA | TGTGCCAGCAGCTTAGGAGGACAGGGGGAAAAACTGTTTTTT | CASSLGGQGEKLFF
TRBJ2-2 | NA | TRBV7-6 | NA | TGTGCCAGCAGCTTAGGGGCGGGGAGAAACACCGGGGAGCTGTTTTTT | CASSLGAGRNTGELFF
TRBJ2-5 | TRBD2 | TRBV5-6 | NA | TGTGCCAGCAGCTTGGAGGGAGGGCTCAAAGAGACCCAGTACTTC | CASSLEGGLKETQYF
TRBJ1-4 | NA | TRBV19 | NA | TGTGCCAGTAGTATAGGACATAATGAAAAACTGTTTTTT | CASSIGHNEKLFF